These 26 T cell receptor beta chains came from one sample sequenced in a study of shared clonotypes between healthy human individuals. The repertoire was sequenced with immunoSEQ multiplex PCR; TCRdb's copy has only in-frame clones and lacks some. Of 2.5 million or so clones in the sample, over 85% were seen once. The sequencing sample was made of naive CD4+ T cells sorted from blood. The sample's subset: CD45RA+ positively selected. Every receptor here comes from a man aged 18 to 29 in good health.

The V call is TRBV18, the J call TRBJ1-2; D not certain. Germline V gene data show CDR1 as KGHSH and CDR2 as LQKENI. The CDR3 has 17 residues. The V gene lost 2 bases and the J gene lost 4 bases, with 20 bases spanning the gap. The CDR3 region has the DNA TGTGCCAGCTCACCATTGGCCAACCCCACCGGCACCTATGGCTACACCTTC. This sequence encodes CASSPLANPTGTYGYTF.

V gene TRBV5-1 combines with J gene TRBJ2-5; D unclear. CDR3 length: 15 amino acids. Between the trimmed V and J ends, which lost 4 bases and 4 bases, there was a span of 17 bases. CDR1 SGHRS and CDR2 YFSETQ come from the germline V gene. The CDR3 reads CASSIRTPPGETQYF. Here the CDR3 DNA reads TGCGCCAGCAGCATTCGGACCCCGCCGGGAGAGACCCAGTACTTC.

This chain connects TRBV2 to TRBJ1-1; 9 bases are shared with TRBD1. Germline CDR1 and CDR2: SNHLY and FYNNEI. The V and J ends lost 8 bases and 0 bases, in that order; junction bases with no gene match: 7. The CDR3 is 15 residues long. The CDR3 is CASDGQGFLNTEAFF. The CDR3 DNA reads as TGTGCCAGCGACGGACAGGGGTTCTTGAACACTGAAGCTTTCTTT.

This sequence joins TRBV7-6 and TRBJ2-3; perhaps TRBD2 as D (7 bases). CDR3 length: 17 amino acids. Germline CDR1 is SGHVS and CDR2 is FNYEAQ. Trimming stripped 2 bases from V and 3 bases from J, with 18 bases between. This chain's CDR3 is CASSLWGRGLWTDTQYF. The CDR3 DNA is TGTGCCAGCAGCTTATGGGGGCGGGGGCTTTGGACAGATACGCAGTATTTT. Variable domain in full (rest from reference TRBV7-6 and TRBJ2-3): GAGVSQSPRYKVTKRGQDVALRCDPISGHVSLYWYRQALGQGPEFLTYFNYEAQQDKSGLPNDRFSAERPEGSISTLTIQRTEQRDSAMYRCASSLWGRGLWTDTQYFGPGTRLTVL.

The chain employs TRBV21-1 and TRBJ1-2; no DNA check was done on the table's D call, TRBD1. TRBV21-1 is a listed pseudogene. CDR3 length: 16 amino acids. The CDR3 DNA follows: TGTGCCAGCAGCAAAGCGCGTTGGGACAGAAACTATGGCTACACCTTC. It is translated as CASSKARWDRNYGYTF.

The chain recombines TRBV6-5 with TRBJ1-5; D is possibly TRBD1 (6 bases). Trimming shortened V by 2 bases and J by 6 bases, and 14 bases separated the two germline ends. The CDR3 loop spans 15 amino acids. CDR1 is MNHEY, CDR2 SVGAGI, per germline. CDR3 residues: CASSYQGQGGQPQHF. CDR3 nucleotides: TGTGCCAGCAGTTACCAGGGGCAAGGGGGTCAGCCCCAGCATTTT.

This clone has a single count. The chain employs TRBV6-6 and TRBJ2-7; 7 bases agree with TRBD1. With V trimmed by 6 bases and J by 4 bases, 9 bases remained unmatched. The germline gives CDR1 MNHNY, CDR2 SVGAGI (reference sequence). CDR3 length: 14 amino acids. The CDR3 is CASRSSGGHYEQYF. The CDR3, as DNA: TGTGCCAGCAGGAGCTCAGGGGGACATTACGAGCAGTACTTC.

CDR3 residues: CASSTFQGTRGYTF. In DNA, the CDR3 is TGTGCCAGCAGTACCTTCCAGGGGACGCGTGGCTACACCTTC. V gene TRBV6-5 combines with J gene TRBJ1-2; the D gene is possibly TRBD1 (6 bases). This CDR3 has 14 residues. Trimming cost V 5 bases and J 7 bases, with 17 bases left between them. CDR1 MNHEY and CDR2 SVGAGI come from the germline V gene.

The chain links TRBV11-3 to TRBJ2-5; TRBD1 might be the D (6 bases). The CDR3 has 15 amino acids. The V and J ends lost 1 base and 2 bases respectively, with 11 bases between them. CDR1 is SGHNT, CDR2 YENEEA, per germline. CDR3 in DNA: TGTGCCAGCAGCTTAGGCGGACAGAGTCAAGAGACCCAGTACTTC. Protein sequence: CASSLGGQSQETQYF.

The V and J genes are TRBV18 and TRBJ2-7, with 8 bases identical to TRBD1. CDR3 length: 15 amino acids. Germline CDR1 is KGHSH and CDR2 is LQKENI. With V trimmed by 3 bases and J by 6 bases, 10 bases remained unmatched. CDR3 residues: CASSPGDRPLGEQYF. The CDR3 bases are TGTGCCAGCTCACCGGGGGACAGGCCCCTGGGCGAGCAGTACTTC.

This sequence joins TRBV6-6 and TRBJ2-1; TRBD2 is a possible D gene (6 bases). The CDR3 is made up of 14 amino acids. V lost 8 bases and J 7 bases, leaving 18 bases between the germline ends. Germline values: CDR1 MNHNY, CDR2 SVGAGI (reference sequence). The CDR3 DNA sequence: TGTGCCAGCCTTTCTAGGCTAGCGTTGAATGAGCAGTTCTTC. Translating it yields CASLSRLALNEQFF.

The chain joins TRBV6-5 to TRBJ1-2, with D unresolved. This CDR3 contains 13 residues. With 8 bases removed from V and 1 base from J, the gap between germline ends came to 11 bases. Per the germline V gene, CDR1 is MNHEY and CDR2 is SVGAGI. Here the CDR3 reads CASSGDINYGYTF. CDR3 DNA: TGTGCCAGCTCCGGAGACATTAACTATGGCTACACCTTC.

The chain couples TRBV6-5 to TRBJ2-5; 7 bases are shared with TRBD2. Germline CDR1 MNHEY, CDR2 SVGAGI. V was pared by 5 bases and J by 4 bases, with 10 bases of the junction left unmatched. The CDR3 sequence is 15 residues long. CDR3 in DNA: TGTGCCAGCAGTCCCCCGATGGCGGGAGTAGAGACCCAGTACTTC. It encodes CASSPPMAGVETQYF.

The chain links TRBV30 to TRBJ1-3; 11 bases map to TRBD1. Germline V gene sequence: CDR1 GTSNPN, CDR2 SVGIG (reference sequence). With 4 bases clipped from V and 1 base from J, the junction kept 12 bases outside the gene matches. The CDR3 totals 18 residues. The CDR3 is CAWTRGGGQGASGNTIYF. The CDR3 DNA follows: TGTGCCTGGACCCGAGGCGGAGGACAGGGGGCTTCTGGAAACACCATATATTTT.

The chain employs TRBV29-1 and TRBJ2-1; D may be TRBD1 or TRBD2 (5 bases each). CDR3 length: 15 amino acids. From germline, CDR1 is SQVTM and CDR2 ANQGSEA. Trimming removed 7 bases from V and 4 bases from J, with 20 bases in between. CDR3 in DNA: TGCAGCGCACGACAACTGGGGGACCGTTACAATGAGCAGTTCTTC. Encoded protein: CSARQLGDRYNEQFF.

This clone appeared once. The rearrangement uses TRBV5-4 and TRBJ2-1; the D is unclear. There are 13 residues in the CDR3. CDR1 and CDR2 from the germline V gene are SGHNT and YYREEE (reference sequence). V lost 4 bases to trimming and J lost 5 bases, with 10 bases between them. CDR3 coding DNA: TGTGCCAGCAGCGGATTAAGTGACAATGAGCAGTTCTTC. Its translation: CASSGLSDNEQFF.

This clone has a single count. The rearrangement links TRBV28 to TRBJ2-2; 9 positions match TRBD1. The CDR3 totals 14 residues. Looked up from germline, CDR1 is MDHEN and CDR2 is SYDVKM. V gave up 8 bases and J gave up 5 bases; unmatched junction bases: 6. Here the CDR3 reads CASLPGQGTGELFF. CDR3 bases: TGTGCCAGCCTGCCGGGACAGGGTACCGGGGAGCTGTTTTTT.

The J gene is TRBJ1-1, the V gene TRBV2; 9 bases agree with TRBD1. Germline CDR1 and CDR2: SNHLY and FYNNEI. After removal of 5 bases from V and 6 bases from J, the junction contained 10 bases not matched to a gene. This CDR3 is built from 15 residues. CDR3 bases: TGTGCCAGCAGTCGAGATACAGGGGGCCGCCCTGAAGCTTTCTTT. It specifies CASSRDTGGRPEAFF.

V usage is TRBV6-5 and J usage is TRBJ1-4; TRBD1 agrees at 12 bases. V gave up 8 bases and J gave up 7 bases; unmatched junction bases: 8. The CDR3 consists of 15 residues. Germline CDR1 reads MNHEY; CDR2 reads SVGAGI. The CDR3 reads CASGRGQGAGEKLFF. CDR3 sequence (DNA): TGTGCCAGCGGAAGGGGACAGGGGGCTGGTGAAAAACTGTTTTTT.

This rearrangement joins TRBV18 to TRBJ2-2; 8 bases are shared with TRBD1. The V segment lost 1 base and the J segment 7 bases; nucleotides outside the gene matches: 2. The CDR3 is 14 residues long. Germline V gene data show CDR1 as KGHSH and CDR2 as LQKENI. CDR3 coding DNA: TGTGCCAGCTCACCACAAGGACAGGGCGGGGAGCTGTTTTTT. Translating it yields CASSPQGQGGELFF.

The chain uses TRBV7-9 and TRBJ1-5, with a weak D call TRBD1 (5 bases). V gave up 7 bases and J gave up 2 bases, with 12 bases separating them. Germline V CDR1 and CDR2: SEHNR, FQNEAQ (reference sequence). The CDR3 is 14 residues long. The DNA for the CDR3 is TGTGCCAGCACCCGAGGGGCGGGCAATCAGCCCCAGCATTTT. Protein product: CASTRGAGNQPQHF.

The chain employs TRBV14 and TRBJ2-1; the D gene is possibly TRBD1 (5 bases). Germline loops: CDR1 SGHDN, CDR2 FVKESK. The CDR3 runs to 11 residues. Trimming removed 6 bases at V and 8 bases at J, with 8 bases between. CDR3 sequence (DNA): TGTGCCAGCAGTGGACATTATGAGCAGTTCTTC. It encodes CASSGHYEQFF. The full variable domain, with the rest looked up from reference TRBV14 and TRBJ2-1, is EAGVTQFPSHSVIEKGQTVTLRCDPISGHDNLYWYRRVMGKEIKFLLHFVKESKQDESGMPNNRFLAERTGGTYSTLKVQPAELEDSGVYFCASSGHYEQFFGPGTRLTVL.

This clone appeared a single time. This chain joins TRBV10-3 and TRBJ2-1; D is unresolved. With 10 bases removed from V and 7 bases from J, the gap between germline ends came to 14 bases. Germline V gives CDR1 ENHRY, CDR2 SYGVKD. The CDR3 totals 12 residues. CDR3 sequence reads: CATNHDINEQFF. The DNA for the CDR3 is TGTGCCACCAACCACGACATTAATGAGCAGTTCTTC.

A word on this clone: The germline gene is not matched at one end of the junction; a read error may be the cause. This chain joins TRBV5-4 and TRBJ2-7, with D possibly matching TRBD2 (6 bases). This CDR3 is built from 14 residues. The germline V gene has CDR1 SGHNT and CDR2 YYREEE (reference sequence). CDR3 amino acids: CASSARDGYYEQYF. The CDR3, as DNA: TGCGCCAGCAGCGCGCGGGACGGCTACTACGAGCAGTACTTC.

This chain connects TRBV5-4 to TRBJ2-5; 8 nucleotides align to TRBD1. J was trimmed by 2 bases and V by 2 bases; bases with no gene match: 2. The CDR3 has 14 residues. Germline CDR1 reads SGHNT; CDR2 reads YYREEE (reference sequence). This CDR3 is CASSLGTGQETQYF. The CDR3, as DNA: TGTGCCAGCAGCTTAGGGACAGGACAAGAGACCCAGTACTTC.

In this sample, this clone turned up a few times. The rearrangement links TRBV4-2 to TRBJ1-3, with D perhaps matching TRBD1 (5 bases). This CDR3 has 14 amino acids. The V gene's germline CDR1 is LGHNA and CDR2 YNFKEQ. Between the trimmed V and J ends, which lost 0 bases and 3 bases, there was a span of 6 bases. The CDR3 reads CASSQDRDGNTIYF. Written as DNA, the CDR3 is TGTGCCAGCAGCCAAGACAGGGATGGAAACACCATATATTTT.